Described below is a single T cell receptor beta chain sequence and its context. What it binds is not known. The data originate from a study of CD8 T cells in ankylosing spondylitis. A single record per CDR3 protein comes from TCRdb applying MiXCR to the 5' RACE reads. In the table there are some 840,000 distinct CDR3 sequences, about an eighth of which are singletons. Germline V gene lookup returns CDR1 LGHNA and CDR2 YNFKEQ. The CDR3 sequence is 13 residues long. The V end lost 2 bases, the J end lost 7 bases, and 9 bases lay between the germline ends. Points from the study as a whole: It appeared that ankylosing spondylitis blood was characterized by a TCR beta motif of under ten highly homologous variants.

Sequenced sample: blood, either unsorted or a sorted T cell fraction (not recorded which). The receptor comes from a male donor with ankylosing spondylitis. V and J are TRBV4-2 and TRBJ1-3; D may be TRBD1 (5 bases). The CDR3 region has the DNA TGTGCCAGCAGCCAACGCGAGGGGAACACCATATATTTT. Its translation is CASSQREGNTIYF.